Listed below are T cell receptor beta chains from one sample, sequenced in a study of response to subunit inactivated influenza vaccine. Each CDR3 protein is one row after TCRdb ran MiXCR on the RT-PCR reads. The sample carries 430,000 or so distinct CDR3 sequences, over 9.5% recorded once. Sequenced material: PBMCs from blood, taken 45 days after vaccination. The receptor source for this set is a man between 45 and 60 years old who received an inactivated influenza vaccine. Each CDR3 is given with its conserved first and last residue. Fields, in order: V gene, clone size, J gene, D gene, CDR3 protein, CDR3 DNA. A D gene is named only where the DNA matches it firmly. Clone size appears in some rows only: once, few, many, or a class for an expanded clone.

TRBV4-3	few	TRBJ2-3	NA	CASSQEIIDTQYF	TGCGCCAGCAGCCAAGAGATAATAGATACGCAGTATTTT
TRBV7-9	few	TRBJ1-1	NA	CASSSRGWTEAFF	TGTGCCAGCAGCTCCCGGGGTTGGACTGAAGCTTTCTTT
TRBV5-4	many	TRBJ2-1	NA	CASSYYLGGNEQFF	TGTGCCAGCAGTTACTACTTGGGGGGAAATGAGCAGTTCTTC
TRBV6-1	NA	TRBJ2-5	NA	CASRGSGRETQYF	TGTGCCAGCAGGGGATCAGGGCGGGAGACCCAGTACTTC
TRBV7-9	NA	TRBJ2-1	TRBD1	CASTGTGGGYNEQFF	TGTGCCAGCACCGGCACAGGGGGCGGCTACAATGAGCAGTTCTTC
TRBV27	few	TRBJ1-1	NA	CASSLSRDYTEAFF	TGTGCCAGCAGTTTATCCAGGGATTACACTGAAGCTTTCTTT
TRBV5-1	NA	TRBJ1-1	TRBD1	CASSSTGTGGAEAFF	TGCGCCAGCTCCTCAACCGGGACAGGGGGAGCAGAAGCTTTCTTT
TRBV11-2	few	TRBJ2-3	TRBD2	CASSGGGGSRDTQYF	TGTGCCAGCTCCGGGGGGGGTGGTAGTAGAGATACGCAGTATTTT
TRBV27	NA	TRBJ2-7	NA	CASSTLGEQYF	TGTGCCAGCAGTACATTAGGGGAGCAGTACTTC
TRBV13	many	TRBJ2-7	NA	CASSLGRGLNEQYF	TGTGCCAGCAGCTTAGGGCGGGGGCTCAACGAGCAGTACTTC
TRBV3-1	NA	TRBJ1-6	TRBD1	CASSQGTGDNSPLHF	TGTGCCAGCAGCCAGGGGACAGGGGATAATTCACCCCTCCACTTT
TRBV5-6	NA	TRBJ2-3	NA	CASSPPAHKLTDTQYF	TGTGCCAGCAGCCCTCCAGCGCACAAACTCACAGATACGCAGTATTTT
TRBV11-1	few	TRBJ1-1	NA	CASSLAVVGTEAFF	TGTGCCAGCAGCTTAGCAGTGGTCGGCACTGAAGCTTTCTTT
TRBV12-3/TRBV12-4	many	TRBJ1-4	NA	CASSLGTNEKLFF	TGTGCCAGCAGCCTGGGTACTAATGAAAAACTGTTTTTT
TRBV5-6	many	TRBJ1-5	TRBD1	CASSLGQGRQPQHF	TGTGCCAGCAGCTTGGGACAGGGGAGGCAGCCCCAGCATTTT
TRBV4-2	few	TRBJ2-7	NA	CASSQVTMEQGEQYF	TGTGCCAGCAGCCAAGTTACGATGGAACAGGGCGAGCAGTACTTC
TRBV27	NA	TRBJ1-6	NA	CASSTNHNSPLHF	TGTGCCAGCAGTACCAACCATAATTCACCCCTCCACTTT
TRBV21-1	few	TRBJ2-1	NA	CASSKAQREGHDNEQFF	TGTGCCAGCAGCAAAGCACAGCGGGAGGGCCATGACAATGAGCAGTTCTTC
TRBV6-1	NA	TRBJ2-7	TRBD1	CASSEAFSGTGRPYEQYF	TGTGCCAGCAGTGAAGCGTTCTCCGGGACAGGGCGTCCCTACGAGCAGTACTTC
TRBV3-1	few	TRBJ1-1	TRBD1	CASSQEQGRYTEAFF	TGTGCCAGCAGCCAAGAACAGGGGAGGTACACTGAAGCTTTCTTT
TRBV7-9	NA	TRBJ2-2	NA	CASSLANPGTGELFF	TGTGCCAGCAGCTTAGCGAATCCCGGCACCGGGGAGCTGTTTTTT
TRBV5-1	NA	TRBJ2-7	NA	CASRPDRAVQYF	TGCGCCAGCAGGCCGGACAGAGCCGTGCAGTACTTC
TRBV11-2	NA	TRBJ2-1	NA	CASSLGVTFEQFF	TGTGCCAGCAGCTTAGGAGTAACATTCGAGCAGTTCTTC